The 15 T cell receptor beta chains below come from one sample, sequenced in a study of blood T cell repertoires in COVID-19. TCRdb's copy holds only in-frame clones and misses some; the assay was immunoSEQ multiplex PCR. This table holds approximately 670,000 clones, around 90% found once. The specimen sequenced was peripheral blood. Receptor source: a woman between 18 and 29 years old with acute or convalescent COVID-19.

The chain has TRBV12-3 or TRBV12-4 and TRBJ2-1; perhaps TRBD1 as D (5 bases). The CDR3 has 12 residues. The V end lost 6 bases, the J end lost 9 bases, and 12 bases lay between the germline ends. The chain's CDR3 is CASSPDIPEQFF. CDR3 DNA: TGTGCCAGCAGCCCGGACATCCCTGAGCAGTTCTTC.

This clone showed up just a few times. The rearrangement uses TRBV19 and TRBJ2-1, with 8 bases identical to TRBD2. Germline loops: CDR1 LNHDA, CDR2 SQIVND (reference sequence). V dropped 5 bases and J dropped 3; count of bases not matched to a gene: 6. This CDR3 spans 15 amino acids. CDR3 region: CASSPPGGIYNEQFF. In nucleotides, the CDR3 is TGTGCCAGTAGTCCTCCGGGGGGGATCTACAATGAGCAGTTCTTC.

The rearrangement links TRBV6-1 to TRBJ2-3; TRBD2 matches at 10 bases. The CDR3 extends over 16 amino acids. Trimming at V came to 4 bases and at J to 0 bases, leaving 4 bases not matched to a gene. CDR1 and CDR2 from the germline V gene are MNHNS and SASEGT. CDR3 sequence (DNA): TGTGCCAGCAGTGGCGGACTAGCGGCTAGCACAGATACGCAGTATTTT. Protein: CASSGGLAASTDTQYF.

V usage is TRBV14 and J usage is TRBJ1-1, with a possible D match to TRBD1 (5 bases). This CDR3 is 16 amino acids long. V gave up 0 bases and J gave up 1 base, with 12 bases separating them. The germline CDR1 and CDR2 sequences are SGHDN and FVKESK. The CDR3 region is CASSQDKGMKNTEAFF. The CDR3, as DNA: TGTGCCAGCAGCCAAGATAAGGGGATGAAGAACACTGAAGCTTTCTTT.

This chain uses TRBV6-2 or TRBV6-3 with TRBJ2-2; no firm D call. The CDR3 extends over 13 amino acids. Germline V gene data show CDR1 as MNHEY and CDR2 as SVGEGT. Trimming took 2 bases from V and 4 from J, leaving 5 bases between them. The CDR3 sequence is CASSYPITGELFF. The DNA for the CDR3 is TGTGCCAGCAGTTACCCTATCACCGGGGAGCTGTTTTTT.

The V call is TRBV27, the J call TRBJ1-1, with D possibly being TRBD1 (6 bases). The CDR3 loop spans 13 amino acids. V was shortened by 4 bases and J by 5 bases, with 11 bases between the two germline ends. The germline CDR1 and CDR2 sequences are MNHEY and SMNVEV (reference sequence). The CDR3 spells CASSYSRGTEAFF. The CDR3, as DNA: TGTGCCAGCAGTTATTCGAGGGGGACTGAAGCTTTCTTT.

V is TRBV20-1 and J is TRBJ2-5, with D unresolved. Trimming removed 5 bases at V and 5 bases at J, with 9 bases between. Germline assignment: CDR1 DFQATT and CDR2 SNEGSKA (reference sequence). The CDR3 is 11 amino acids. CDR3 amino acids: CSAQTGETQYF. CDR3 in DNA: TGCAGTGCTCAAACCGGGGAGACCCAGTACTTC.

The V gene is TRBV6-5, the J gene TRBJ1-2; D call uncertain. Germline CDR1 and CDR2: MNHEY and SVGAGI. The CDR3 has 15 residues. The V end lost 6 bases, the J end lost 0 bases, and 14 bases lay between the germline ends. DNA of the CDR3: TGTGCCAGCAGGAAAGCTACCTTTTCTAACTATGGCTACACCTTC. It codes for CASRKATFSNYGYTF.

The chain uses TRBV5-4 and TRBJ1-1; the D gene is possibly TRBD1 (5 bases). CDR1 and CDR2 from the germline V gene are SGHNT and YYREEE (reference sequence). The CDR3 consists of 14 residues. Trimming removed 4 bases from V and 7 bases from J, with 17 bases in between. CDR3 amino acids: CASSPRLGQGEAFF. CDR3 nucleotide sequence: TGTGCCAGCAGCCCAAGGCTAGGGCAGGGTGAAGCTTTCTTT.

The chain is built from TRBV9 and TRBJ2-1, with D unclear. CDR3 length: 13 residues. V lost 0 bases to trimming and J lost 7 bases, with 8 bases between them. Per germline, CDR1 SGDLS and CDR2 YYNGEE. For the CDR3, the DNA is TGTGCCAGCAGCGTAGGGCCTTGGAATGAGCAGTTCTTC. Protein product: CASSVGPWNEQFF.

CDR3 amino acids: CATSDFGLAGETQYF. CDR3 DNA: TGTGCCACCAGTGACTTCGGACTAGCGGGGGAGACCCAGTACTTC. This chain connects TRBV24-1 to TRBJ2-5; 12 bases are shared with TRBD2. CDR3 length equals 15 residues. Germline V gene lookup returns CDR1 KGHDR and CDR2 SFDVKD. V shed 4 bases, J shed 5 bases, and the junction held 4 bases outside the gene matches.

The chain is built from TRBV2 and TRBJ1-4, with D maybe TRBD1 (5 bases). There are 11 residues in the CDR3. V lost 3 bases and J lost 16, with 12 bases in between. Germline V gene data show CDR1 as SNHLY and CDR2 as FYNNEI. DNA of the CDR3: TGTGCCAGCAGTGAGGTCAGGGAAGCGTTTTTT. This translates into CASSEVREAFF.

This sequence joins TRBV13 and TRBJ1-6; D is undetermined. The CDR3 length is 12 residues. V shed 1 base and J shed 10 bases, with 5 bases lying between them. Germline V lookup: CDR1 PRHDT, CDR2 FYEKMQ (reference sequence). DNA of the CDR3: TGTGCCAGCAGCTTAGAGAGGTCACCCCTCCACTTT. The encoded protein is CASSLERSPLHF.

The CDR3 bases are TGTGCCAGTAGTATGGGCGGGACAGGGGAGGCCATTCAGTACTTC. Translation gives CASSMGGTGEAIQYF. This chain links TRBV19 with TRBJ2-4; 10 nucleotides line up with TRBD1. Germline V gives CDR1 LNHDA, CDR2 SQIVND (reference sequence). V gave up 3 bases and J gave up 9 bases; unmatched junction bases: 8. CDR3 length equals 15 residues.

The chain joins TRBV20-1 to TRBJ2-3, with TRBD2 as a possible D gene (5 bases). The CDR3 has 14 amino acids. Trimming removed 3 bases at V and 1 base at J, with 11 bases between. In germline, CDR1 is DFQATT, CDR2 SNEGSKA (reference sequence). The CDR3 sequence: CSASWAGRTDTQYF. The CDR3 DNA reads TGCAGTGCTAGTTGGGCGGGCCGCACAGATACGCAGTATTTT.